This TCR beta chain was identified in a study of blood T cell repertoires in COVID-19. About the study: Samples taken during acute and convalescent COVID-19 were collected in the United States, Italy and Spain. The cDNA or gDNA used as material had been derived from T cells, B-cell-depleted T cells, or PBMCs.

Enrolled through a virtual design, the participants were between roughly 18 and 95 years of age and came from around 25 US areas. Clinical history as reported by participants underpinned cohort assignment. This clone was observed once. Clones were sequenced by immunoSEQ multiplex PCR, and TCRdb holds only the in-frame ones, with some missing. Of fewer than 350,000 clones in the sample, roughly 90% were seen once. The CDR3 runs 15 residues. Germline values: CDR1 SGHVS, CDR2 FNYEAQ. The V segment lost 5 bases and the J segment 6 bases; nucleotides outside the gene matches: 6. This clonotype originated in a young woman who had recovered from COVID-19. The sample comprised PBMCs or T cells enriched from blood (not recorded which). The rearrangement uses TRBV7-6 and TRBJ1-3; 11 bases agree with TRBD1. CDR3 in amino acids: CASSPRTGGVNTIYF. The CDR3 DNA sequence: TGTGCCAGCAGCCCCCGGACAGGGGGCGTAAACACCATATATTTT. Supplemented by reference TRBV7-6 and TRBJ1-3, the full variable domain reads GAGVSQSPRYKVTKRGQDVALRCDPISGHVSLYWYRQALGQGPEFLTYFNYEAQQDKSGLPNDRFSAERPEGSISTLTIQRTEQRDSAMYRCASSPRTGGVNTIYFGEGSWLTVV.